The 4 T cell receptor beta chains given below trace back to one sample, sequenced in a study of beta chain features in type 1 diabetes. Study conclusions and caveats: Significant though moderate, a shortening of TCRB CDR3s appeared in all four CD4+ subsets of Type 1 diabetes patients.

No antigen has been identified for these receptors. Expressed TCRB transcripts were sequenced, since all the RNA that had been isolated was reverse transcribed. The repertoire was sequenced with immunoSEQ multiplex PCR; TCRdb's copy has only in-frame clones and lacks some. This sample carries a few hundred thousand clones, approximately 10% of them seen once, and the ten largest clones take approximately 0.017%. Sequenced sample: naive CD4+ T cells from blood. The receptors were gathered from a man aged 30 to 39 with type 1 diabetes.

V and J are TRBV10-1 and TRBJ1-2; 7 bases align to TRBD1. Germline V gives CDR1 WNHNN, CDR2 SYGVQD (reference sequence). The CDR3 length is 14 residues. With 3 bases clipped from V and 2 bases from J, the junction kept 3 bases outside the gene matches. The CDR3 reads CASSDGQDNYGYTF. Here the CDR3 DNA reads TGCGCCAGCAGTGACGGACAGGACAACTATGGCTACACCTTC.

The chain carries TRBV18 and TRBJ2-1; a weak D match, TRBD1 (6 bases). The CDR3 spans 16 residues. The germline V and J ends were trimmed by 2 bases and 6 bases, with 17 bases remaining between them. The V gene's germline CDR1 is KGHSH and CDR2 LQKENI. CDR3 nucleotides: TGTGCCAGCTCACCAGTGGCAATGGCAGGGGTCAATGAGCAGTTCTTC. This encodes CASSPVAMAGVNEQFF.

The chain recombines TRBV11-2 with TRBJ1-1; 7 positions match TRBD1. This CDR3 is 12 amino acids long. Germline V gives CDR1 SGHAT, CDR2 FQNNGV. V trimming: 5 bases; J trimming: 10 bases; junction bases outside the gene matches: 7. Here the CDR3 reads CASSLARGRAFF. In DNA, the CDR3 is TGTGCCAGCAGCCTCGCCAGGGGGAGAGCTTTCTTT.

This clone came up a few times. One end of the junction fails to match germline, which may point to a read error. This rearrangement joins TRBV5-1 to TRBJ2-7; tentative D call: TRBD2 (5 bases). The CDR3 runs 14 residues. CDR1 and CDR2 (germline): SGHRS, YFSETQ. The CDR3 DNA reads as TGCGCCAGCTGCTTGGCATCGGGGAACTACGAGCAGTACTTC. Protein: CASCLASGNYEQYF.